One and the same sample provided the 27 T cell receptor beta chains below, sequenced in a study of blood T cells in healthy people across ages. The use of a sample-barcoded 5' primer and a J-beta primer mix characterized a second PCR of roughly 6 to 11 cycles. From the 5' RACE reads, TCRdb called clonotypes with MiXCR, one entry per CDR3 protein. The table shows 660,000 or so distinct CDR3 sequences, with around three fifths occurring only once. The sample was blood. These receptors came from a man in his sixties in good health.

The chain employs TRBV4-2 and TRBJ2-5, with 9 bases aligning to TRBD2. The CDR3 runs to 16 residues. The trim removed 0 bases at V and 2 bases at J, leaving 4 bases unmatched. Germline assignment: CDR1 LGHNA and CDR2 YNFKEQ. CDR3 DNA: TGTGCCAGCAGCCAAGAGAGCACTAGCGGGCAAGAGACCCAGTACTTC. Translated: CASSQESTSGQETQYF.

This clonotype has ten or more counts. The rearrangement joins TRBV2 to TRBJ2-5, with TRBD1 identical over 7 bases. Trimming removed 6 bases from V and 4 bases from J; junction bases left unmatched: 8. The germline CDR1 and CDR2 sequences are SNHLY and FYNNEI. The CDR3 runs 14 residues. CDR3 sequence: CASRPGTAGETQYF. The CDR3 coding sequence is TGTGCCAGCAGACCCGGGACAGCTGGAGAGACCCAGTACTTC.

The chain joins TRBV29-1 to TRBJ2-1, with 14 bases matching TRBD2. Germline lookup yields CDR1 SQVTM and CDR2 ANQGSEA. The length of the CDR3 is 18 residues. V dropped 3 bases and J dropped 4; count of bases not matched to a gene: 11. CDR3 amino acids: CSVDLGGLAGDGYNEQFF. The DNA of the CDR3 is TGCAGCGTTGATTTGGGGGGACTAGCGGGAGATGGGTACAATGAGCAGTTCTTC.

This clonotype was detected once. This sequence joins TRBV28 and TRBJ2-4; maybe TRBD2 (5 bases). With 6 bases removed from V and 0 bases from J, the gap between germline ends came to 15 bases. Germline V gives CDR1 MDHEN, CDR2 SYDVKM. The CDR3 loop spans 16 amino acids. CDR3 protein: CASSSSGDIAKNIQYF. The CDR3 bases are TGTGCCAGCAGCTCCAGCGGAGACATAGCCAAAAACATTCAGTACTTC.

Comment on this clonotype: At one end, the junction sequence differs from germline, possibly due to a read error. The J gene is TRBJ2-1, the V gene TRBV5-1, with 8 nucleotides matching TRBD2. This CDR3 comprises 16 residues. Germline CDR1 reads SGHRS; CDR2 reads YFSETQ. The CDR3 loop is CASSLVVAGSRNERFF. CDR3 DNA sequence: TGCGCCAGCAGCTTGGTTGTAGCGGGGTCGCGCAATGAGCGGTTCTTC.

This clonotype was found a few times. V and J are TRBV29-1 and TRBJ1-6, with TRBD1 identical over 9 bases. Germline V gives CDR1 SQVTM, CDR2 ANQGSEA. The CDR3 extends over 12 amino acids. CDR3 protein: CTGTGKDSPLHF. In DNA form, the CDR3 reads TGCACCGGGACAGGGAAGGATTCACCCCTCCACTTT.

The V gene is TRBV28, the J gene TRBJ1-6, with 10 bases lining up with TRBD1. The J segment lost 9 bases and the V segment lost 5 bases, leaving 7 bases of the junction unmatched. Germline V lookup: CDR1 MDHEN, CDR2 SYDVKM. CDR3 length: 15 residues. The CDR3 DNA reads as TGTGCCAGCAGTCTAGACGGGACAGGGGTTTCACCCCTCCACTTT. Translated: CASSLDGTGVSPLHF.

The gene calls are TRBV29-1 and TRBJ2-7; 10 bases fit TRBD1. This CDR3 contains 13 residues. Germline CDR1 reads SQVTM; CDR2 reads ANQGSEA. Unmatched junction bases numbered 3, after V lost 4 bases and J lost 3 bases. The CDR3 is CSVGRTGGYEQYF. CDR3 nucleotides: TGCAGCGTTGGGAGGACAGGGGGCTACGAGCAGTACTTC.

The V and J genes are TRBV27 and TRBJ2-1, with D tentatively TRBD2 (6 bases). Germline CDR1 reads MNHEY; CDR2 reads SMNVEV (reference sequence). The V gene lost 6 bases and the J gene lost 9 bases, with 9 bases spanning the gap. The CDR3 extends over 11 amino acids. CDR3: CASRGGGEQFF. CDR3 coding DNA: TGTGCCAGCAGGGGAGGCGGTGAGCAGTTCTTC.

The chain is built from TRBV19 and TRBJ2-7; 9 bases line up with TRBD2. V trimming: 3 bases; J trimming: 0 bases; junction bases outside the gene matches: 9. This CDR3 is 17 amino acids long. Germline V gene data show CDR1 as LNHDA and CDR2 as SQIVND (reference sequence). This CDR3 reads CASSILSGGSNSYEQYF. CDR3 bases: TGTGCCAGTAGTATTCTCAGCGGGGGGTCGAACTCCTACGAGCAGTACTTC. The full variable domain, in which reference TRBV19 and TRBJ2-7 provide the parts outside the CDR3, is DGGITQSPKYLFRKEGQNVTLSCEQNLNHDAMYWYRQDPGQGLRLIYYSQIVNDFQKGDIAEGYSVSREKKESFPLTVTSAQKNPTAFYLCASSILSGGSNSYEQYFGPGTRLTVT.

This clonotype has a count of ten or more. V is TRBV6-6 and J is TRBJ2-1, with a tentative D call TRBD2 (6 bases). The V gene's germline CDR1 is MNHNY and CDR2 SVGAGI (reference sequence). The germline V and J ends were trimmed by 0 bases and 9 bases, with 12 bases remaining between them. This CDR3 region has 14 residues. The CDR3 region is CASSYSAGRREQFF. CDR3 nucleotides: TGTGCCAGCAGTTACTCGGCGGGACGGCGTGAGCAGTTCTTC.

The rearrangement joins TRBV24-1 to TRBJ2-3; D not resolved. The CDR3 contains 13 residues. The V and J ends lost 4 bases and 4 bases respectively, with 8 bases between them. CDR1 and CDR2 (germline): KGHDR, SFDVKD. This CDR3 reads CATSDSPADTQYF. DNA of the CDR3: TGTGCCACCAGTGACTCGCCGGCAGATACGCAGTATTTT.

The chain employs TRBV20-1 and TRBJ2-3; possibly TRBD1 or TRBD2 for D (5 bases each). The CDR3 loop spans 16 amino acids. The V gene lost 3 bases and the J gene lost 0 bases, with 16 bases spanning the gap. Germline CDR1 and CDR2: DFQATT and SNEGSKA (reference sequence). The chain's CDR3 is CSASDPRGLSTDTQYF. In DNA, the CDR3 is TGCAGTGCTAGTGACCCCCGGGGCCTTAGCACAGATACGCAGTATTTT.

Notes on this clonotype: The junction does not match germline at one end; this may be a read error. The CDR3 bases are TGCAGTGCCCGGGACAGGCCTTCGTTCTATGACTACACCTTC. This translates into CSARDRPSFYDYTF. V and J are TRBV20-1 and TRBJ1-2; 8 bases line up with TRBD1. Germline loops: CDR1 DFQATT, CDR2 SNEGSKA (reference sequence). The CDR3 covers 14 residues.

J is TRBJ2-1 and V is TRBV11-3; D may match TRBD1 or TRBD2 (5 bases each). The CDR3 has 16 amino acids. The V and J ends lost 5 bases and 3 bases respectively, with 17 bases between them. In germline, CDR1 is SGHNT, CDR2 YENEEA. DNA of the CDR3: TGTGCCAGCAGCCCAAGGGACCGGGTGGGCTACAATGAGCAGTTCTTC. It yields the protein CASSPRDRVGYNEQFF.

At least ten counts were recorded for this clonotype. The chain has TRBV10-3 and TRBJ2-3; possibly TRBD2 for D (5 bases). The CDR3 is 16 amino acids. Germline values: CDR1 ENHRY, CDR2 SYGVKD. V shed 5 bases and J shed 3 bases, with 18 bases lying between them. The CDR3 DNA is TGTGCCATCAGTATTATTGAGGGCGGGCGGACAGATACGCAGTATTTT. Translating gives CAISIIEGGRTDTQYF.

The CDR3 DNA is TGTGCCATCAGTGAGTCAGGACAGGACACAGATACGCAGTATTTT. It encodes CAISESGQDTDTQYF. This chain joins TRBV10-3 and TRBJ2-3; 7 bases map to TRBD1. Per germline, CDR1 ENHRY and CDR2 SYGVKD. With V trimmed by 0 bases and J by 2 bases, 2 bases remained unmatched. The CDR3 consists of 15 residues.

V usage is TRBV9 and J usage is TRBJ2-1; no definite D call. In germline, CDR1 is SGDLS, CDR2 YYNGEE. V dropped 0 bases and J dropped 8 bases, with 12 bases sitting between them. CDR3 length equals 14 residues. The CDR3 protein is CASSVVPRSDEQFF. DNA for the CDR3: TGTGCCAGCAGCGTAGTCCCTAGGTCGGATGAGCAGTTCTTC. Filled out from reference TRBV9 and TRBJ2-1, the complete variable domain reads DSGVTQTPKHLITATGQRVTLRCSPRSGDLSVYWYQQSLDQGLQFLIQYYNGEERAKGNILERFSAQQFPDLHSELNLSSLELGDSALYFCASSVVPRSDEQFFGPGTRLTVL.

The rearrangement uses TRBV28 and TRBJ2-4; D is perhaps TRBD1 or TRBD2 (5 bases each). The tail of the sequence fits TRBJ2-5 better, so the J call may be wrong. The CDR3 sequence is 15 residues long. Germline V CDR1 and CDR2: MDHEN, SYDVKM. CDR3 protein: CAGSTRQGVRETQYF. The CDR3 coding sequence is TGTGCCGGGTCAACCCGTCAGGGAGTTAGGGAGACCCAGTACTTC.

The chain couples TRBV2 to TRBJ1-4; D remains unclear. This CDR3 spans 14 amino acids. Per the germline V gene, CDR1 is SNHLY and CDR2 is FYNNEI. The V and J ends lost 1 base and 3 bases respectively, with 6 bases between them. The CDR3 nucleotides are TGTGCCAGCAGTGAAGGGGCCCCTAATGAAAAACTGTTTTTT. It is translated as CASSEGAPNEKLFF.

This clonotype appeared a single time. The chain uses TRBV3-1 and TRBJ2-1; D assignment may be TRBD1 or TRBD2 (6 bases each). With the DNA end fitting TRBJ2-7 better, the J assignment may be wrong. The V gene's germline CDR1 is LGHDT and CDR2 YNNKEL (reference sequence). This CDR3 comprises 16 residues. CDR3 in DNA: TGTGCCAGCAGCCAAGCATTTGGAAAGGGGGGAAATGAGCAGTACTTC. Its translation is CASSQAFGKGGNEQYF.

This clonotype occurred a few times. The chain employs TRBV28 and TRBJ2-7; D is perhaps TRBD1 (6 bases). The V and J ends lost 6 bases and 7 bases respectively, with 19 bases between them. In germline, CDR1 is MDHEN, CDR2 SYDVKM. The CDR3 loop spans 14 amino acids. This CDR3 reads CASRGQIVQNEQYF. The DNA of the CDR3 is TGTGCCAGCAGGGGACAAATCGTACAGAATGAGCAGTACTTC. Variable domain in full (rest from reference TRBV28 and TRBJ2-7): DVKVTQSSRYLVKRTGEKVFLECVQDMDHENMFWYRQDPGLGLRLIYFSYDVKMKEKGDIPEGYSVSREKKERFSLILESASTNQTSMYLCASRGQIVQNEQYFGPGTRLTVT.

The chain couples TRBV6-2 or TRBV6-3 to TRBJ2-1, with 7 bases fitting TRBD1. The CDR3 length is 10 residues. The V segment lost 6 bases and the J segment 15 bases; nucleotides outside the gene matches: 5. Germline V gene data show CDR1 as MNHEY and CDR2 as SVGEGT. The CDR3 loop reads CASRTGIAFF. The CDR3 coding sequence is TGTGCCAGCAGGACAGGGATCGCGTTCTTC.

The rearrangement uses TRBV4-2 and TRBJ2-1; 9 bases align to TRBD2. This CDR3 contains 15 residues. Germline V gene data show CDR1 as LGHNA and CDR2 as YNFKEQ. V lost 1 base, J lost 6 bases, and 4 bases stayed unmatched. CDR3: CASSQGTSVANEQFF. CDR3 nucleotides: TGTGCCAGCAGCCAAGGGACTAGCGTAGCCAATGAGCAGTTCTTC.

The gene calls are TRBV20-1 and TRBJ2-5; 7 bases are shared with TRBD1. The junction had 11 bases not matched to a gene; V was cut back by 6 bases and J by 1 base. The CDR3 covers 15 residues. Per germline, CDR1 DFQATT and CDR2 SNEGSKA (reference sequence). The CDR3 loop is CSADGDRDSQETQYF. The CDR3 DNA reads TGCAGTGCCGATGGAGACCGGGACAGCCAAGAGACCCAGTACTTC.

The genes are TRBV9 and TRBJ2-1; D possibly corresponds to TRBD1 (5 bases). Germline CDR1 is SGDLS and CDR2 is YYNGEE. Trimming pared 4 bases from V and 12 bases from J, leaving 14 bases between. The CDR3 has 12 amino acids. Here the CDR3 DNA reads TGTGCCAGCAGCCCTAGGGGCTCCTCGCAGTTCTTC. Amino acid sequence: CASSPRGSSQFF.

The chain carries TRBV12-3 or TRBV12-4 and TRBJ2-1; D may be TRBD1 (5 bases). V dropped 6 bases and J dropped 4 bases, with 13 bases sitting between them. This CDR3 spans 14 amino acids. The chain's CDR3 is CASSSQGGYNEQFF. CDR3 bases: TGTGCCAGCAGCTCCCAGGGCGGATACAATGAGCAGTTCTTC.